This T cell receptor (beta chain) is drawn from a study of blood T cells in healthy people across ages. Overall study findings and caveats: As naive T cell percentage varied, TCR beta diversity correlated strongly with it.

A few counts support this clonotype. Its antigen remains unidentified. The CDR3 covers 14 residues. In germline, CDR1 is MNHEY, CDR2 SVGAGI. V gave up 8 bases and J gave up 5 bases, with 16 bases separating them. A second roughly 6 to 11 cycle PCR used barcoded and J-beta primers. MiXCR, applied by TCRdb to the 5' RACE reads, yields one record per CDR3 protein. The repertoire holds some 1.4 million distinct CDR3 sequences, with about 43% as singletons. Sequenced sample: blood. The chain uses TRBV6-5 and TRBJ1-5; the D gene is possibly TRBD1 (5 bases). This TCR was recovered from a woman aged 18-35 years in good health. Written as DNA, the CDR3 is TGTGCCAGCTCGGCGGGGCAGCGACATCAGCCCCAGCATTTT. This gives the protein CASSAGQRHQPQHF.